The 30 T cell receptor beta chains reported below all come from one sample, sequenced in a study of patients with pleural tuberculosis. MiXCR, applied by TCRdb to the reads, yields one record per CDR3 protein. The data hold around 50,000 distinct CDR3 sequences, with about 7.3% observed a single time. Every receptor here comes from a human donor with pleural tuberculosis.

This clonotype was observed at least ten times. The chain joins TRBV5-4 to TRBJ1-5; D call uncertain. The CDR3 spans 14 residues. In germline, CDR1 is SGHNT, CDR2 YYREEE (reference sequence). The V gene lost 0 bases and the J gene lost 3 bases, with 7 bases spanning the gap. The CDR3 spells CASSLGGPNQPQHF. As DNA, the CDR3 is TGTGCCAGCAGCTTGGGAGGACCCAATCAGCCCCAGCATTTT.

This clonotype was seen ten or more times. The chain links TRBV28 to TRBJ2-7, with a weak D call TRBD1 (6 bases). Per germline, CDR1 MDHEN and CDR2 SYDVKM. The CDR3 consists of 12 residues. V was shortened by 5 bases and J by 5 bases, with 10 bases between the two germline ends. The chain's CDR3 is CASSPYRDEQYF. The CDR3 DNA follows: TGTGCCAGCAGTCCATACAGGGACGAGCAGTACTTC.

This clonotype was picked up many times. The chain couples TRBV20-1 to TRBJ2-1; 10 bases are shared with TRBD2. The CDR3 spans 15 residues. CDR1 is DFQATT and CDR2 is SNEGSKA in the germline V gene (reference sequence). The V segment lost 0 bases and the J segment 6 bases; nucleotides outside the gene matches: 5. The CDR3 coding sequence is TGCAGTGCTAGAGATGGGGGACTAGCGTCCAATGAGCAGTTCTTC. Translated: CSARDGGLASNEQFF.

Ten or more counts support this clonotype. The V call is TRBV15, the J call TRBJ2-1; 8 nucleotides match TRBD1. CDR3 length equals 14 residues. V lost 1 base and J lost 10; bases outside the gene matches: 6. Germline V lookup: CDR1 LNHNV, CDR2 YYDKDF (reference sequence). In DNA, the CDR3 is TGTGCCACCAGCAGAGGGACAGGGACCGGGGAGCAGTTCTTC. Translation gives CATSRGTGTGEQFF.

This clonotype showed up just a few times. The chain combines TRBV11-2 with TRBJ2-7, with D unresolved. CDR1 and CDR2 (germline): SGHAT, FQNNGV. The CDR3 spans 15 residues. The germline V and J ends were trimmed by 8 bases and 0 bases, with 17 bases remaining between them. CDR3: CASHPLSISSYEQYF. CDR3 DNA sequence: TGTGCCAGCCACCCTTTATCGATAAGCTCCTACGAGCAGTACTTC.

The table lists this clonotype with many counts. This rearrangement joins TRBV13 to TRBJ1-1, with 8 bases identical to TRBD1. Looked up from germline, CDR1 is PRHDT and CDR2 is FYEKMQ (reference sequence). Trimming at V came to 5 bases and at J to 0 bases, leaving 8 bases not matched to a gene. The CDR3 runs to 16 residues. The CDR3 coding sequence is TGTGCCAGCAGCGGGGGGACAGGAGCCTTGAACACTGAAGCTTTCTTT. Translated, it gives CASSGGTGALNTEAFF. Drawing the rest from reference TRBV13 and TRBJ1-1, the complete variable domain is AAGVIQSPRHLIKEKRETATLKCYPIPRHDTVYWYQQGPGQDPQFLISFYEKMQSDKGSIPDRFSAQQFSDYHSELNMSSLELGDSALYFCASSGGTGALNTEAFFGQGTRLTVV.

This clonotype was observed many times. The chain employs TRBV28 and TRBJ2-5; unclear D gene. Germline CDR1 is MDHEN and CDR2 is SYDVKM. Between the trimmed V and J ends, which lost 7 bases and 2 bases, there was a span of 11 bases. CDR3 size: 13 residues. CDR3 nucleotide sequence: TGTGCCAGCAAAGCCGGGTCACAAGAGACCCAGTACTTC. This sequence encodes CASKAGSQETQYF.

This clonotype was detected ten times or more. The gene calls are TRBV29-1 and TRBJ1-1; unclear D gene. V was clipped by 7 bases and J by 7 bases, with 13 bases between them. CDR3 length: 11 residues. CDR1 is SQVTM, CDR2 ANQGSEA, per germline. DNA of the CDR3: TGCAGCGCCGAGAGGGCGAATGAAGCTTTCTTT. Translated: CSAERANEAFF.

In the case of this clonotype: The final CDR3 position lacks the conserved phenylalanine or tryptophan, pointing to a likely read error. The CDR3 loop is CASSSQNRYGYTS. The DNA of the CDR3 is TGTGCCAGCAGCTCACAGAATCGTTATGGCTACACCTCC. The chain couples TRBV11-1 to TRBJ1-2; D gene ambiguous. The germline V and J ends were trimmed by 4 bases and 5 bases, with 11 bases remaining between them. The germline gives CDR1 SGHAT, CDR2 FQDESV (reference sequence). The length of the CDR3 is 13 residues.

The rearrangement links TRBV2 to TRBJ2-7, with D hard to call. Trimming removed 2 bases at V and 3 bases at J, with 11 bases between. CDR3 length: 14 amino acids. Germline V gene sequence: CDR1 SNHLY, CDR2 FYNNEI. CDR3 DNA sequence: TGTGCCAGCAGTGAAACCGCAGGCGTCTACGAGCAGTACTTC. This encodes CASSETAGVYEQYF.

This chain connects TRBV20-1 to TRBJ2-1; 8 bases agree with TRBD2. Germline values: CDR1 DFQATT, CDR2 SNEGSKA (reference sequence). The CDR3 has 14 amino acids. V lost 4 bases to trimming and J lost 4 bases; unmatched junction nucleotides: 6. The DNA for the CDR3 is TGCAGTGCTAATACTCCTAGCGGGTACAATGAGCAGTTCTTC. It encodes CSANTPSGYNEQFF.

Many counts were recorded for this clonotype. The chain employs TRBV11-2 and TRBJ2-5; D is ambiguous. CDR1 and CDR2 from the germline V gene are SGHAT and FQNNGV. V dropped 3 bases and J dropped 9 bases, with 17 bases sitting between them. The CDR3 contains 14 residues. The CDR3 sequence: CASSFRRLPLAQYF. The DNA for the CDR3 is TGTGCCAGCAGCTTTAGGCGACTCCCGCTAGCCCAGTACTTC.

This clonotype occurred many times. The rearrangement uses TRBV20-1 and TRBJ2-1, with 12 bases identical to TRBD2. Germline CDR1 DFQATT, CDR2 SNEGSKA (reference sequence). The CDR3 length is 14 residues. The J segment lost 4 bases and the V segment lost 6 bases, leaving 4 bases of the junction unmatched. The CDR3 DNA is TGCAGTGCATGGACTAGCGGGAATTACAATGAGCAGTTCTTC. The encoded protein is CSAWTSGNYNEQFF.

At least ten counts were recorded for this clonotype. The chain carries TRBV2 and TRBJ1-1; no clear D. Germline CDR1 and CDR2: SNHLY and FYNNEI. The CDR3 length is 15 residues. Trimming left V 6 bases short and J 10 bases short, with 24 bases between. CDR3 nucleotide sequence: TGTGCCAGCAGCGTCCTAACGGGATCCTCCTCCTCAGCTTTCTTT. Its protein is CASSVLTGSSSSAFF. Using reference TRBV2 and TRBJ1-1 for the parts outside the CDR3, the full variable domain is EPEVTQTPSHQVTQMGQEVILRCVPISNHLYFYWYRQILGQKVEFLVSFYNNEISEKSEIFDDQFSVERPDGSNFTLKIRSTKLEDSAMYFCASSVLTGSSSSAFFGQGTRLTVV.

Only a few counts were recorded for this clonotype. The chain links TRBV13 to TRBJ2-7; D remains ambiguous. Per germline, CDR1 PRHDT and CDR2 FYEKMQ (reference sequence). The CDR3 has 12 amino acids. V shed 2 bases and J shed 1 base, with 3 bases lying between them. In DNA, the CDR3 is TGTGCCAGCAGCTTAAGGTCCTACGAGCAGTACTTC. It encodes CASSLRSYEQYF.

The chain joins TRBV3-1 to TRBJ2-1; 9 bases map to TRBD2. The CDR3 contains 16 residues. The germline V gene encodes CDR1 LGHDT and CDR2 YNNKEL (reference sequence). The V segment lost 0 bases and the J segment 6 bases; nucleotides outside the gene matches: 6. The CDR3 loop reads CASSQEIAGEGNEQFF. The CDR3 coding sequence is TGTGCCAGCAGCCAAGAGATAGCGGGAGAAGGCAATGAGCAGTTCTTC.

This clonotype was seen ten or more times. CDR3 sequence reads: CSGQPGPFRYEQYF. DNA for the CDR3: TGCAGTGGACAACCGGGACCATTTCGCTACGAGCAGTACTTC. The J gene is TRBJ2-7, the V gene TRBV20-1; D assignment may be TRBD1 or TRBD2 (5 bases each). CDR3 length equals 14 residues. CDR1 is DFQATT and CDR2 is SNEGSKA in the germline V gene (reference sequence). Trimming pared 7 bases from V and 3 bases from J, leaving 19 bases between.

In its sample, this clonotype was seen many times. The chain employs TRBV6-2 or TRBV6-3 and TRBJ1-1, with 8 bases that match TRBD1. From germline, CDR1 is MNHEY and CDR2 SVGEGT. This CDR3 has 16 residues. The trim removed 2 bases at V and 1 base at J, leaving 6 bases unmatched. The CDR3 here is CASSYQTGAKNTEAFF. The DNA for the CDR3 is TGTGCCAGCAGTTACCAGACAGGGGCGAAGAACACTGAAGCTTTCTTT.

In this sample, this clonotype turned up many times. V usage is TRBV6-5 and J usage is TRBJ2-7; D unresolved. Between the trimmed V and J ends, which lost 2 bases and 4 bases, there was a span of 6 bases. The CDR3 has 12 residues. Germline lookup yields CDR1 MNHEY and CDR2 SVGAGI. CDR3 residues: CASSYGPYEQYV. CDR3 DNA: TGTGCCAGCAGTTACGGGCCTTACGAGCAGTACGTC.

This clonotype was observed many times. This chain connects TRBV18 to TRBJ2-3; 11 nucleotides line up with TRBD1. Germline values: CDR1 KGHSH, CDR2 LQKENI. CDR3 size: 16 residues. Germline trimming cut 6 bases from V and 6 bases from J; bases unmatched to any gene: 11. The CDR3: CASSLSRTGGLDTQYF. In DNA form, the CDR3 reads TGTGCCAGCTCCTTATCCCGGACAGGGGGCTTGGATACGCAGTATTTT.

This clonotype was seen ten or more times. This rearrangement joins TRBV6-5 to TRBJ1-5; D gene unclear. CDR1 MNHEY and CDR2 SVGAGI come from the germline V gene. CDR3 length: 13 residues. Trimming took 4 bases from V and 5 from J, leaving 9 bases between them. The CDR3 DNA reads TGTGCCAGCAGTTCGGAGCGGGATCAGCCCCAGCATTTT. Residues: CASSSERDQPQHF.

This clonotype was seen ten or more times. The chain uses TRBV2 and TRBJ1-5; D is perhaps TRBD1 (6 bases). V gave up 7 bases and J gave up 3 bases, with 10 bases separating them. This CDR3 is built from 13 residues. Germline values: CDR1 SNHLY, CDR2 FYNNEI. The chain's CDR3 is CASKDRINQPQHF. CDR3 nucleotide sequence: TGTGCCAGCAAGGACAGAATCAATCAGCCCCAGCATTTT.

Many counts were recorded for this clonotype. This rearrangement joins TRBV2 to TRBJ2-2, with D perhaps matching TRBD1 or TRBD2 (5 bases each). The CDR3 is made up of 17 amino acids. The V end lost 5 bases, the J end lost 2 bases, and 18 bases lay between the germline ends. Germline values: CDR1 SNHLY, CDR2 FYNNEI. CDR3 loop: CASSQRTGTINTGELFF. CDR3 DNA: TGTGCCAGCAGTCAACGAACCGGGACGATTAACACCGGGGAGCTGTTTTTT. Together with reference TRBV2 and TRBJ2-2, the CDR3 gives the full variable domain: EPEVTQTPSHQVTQMGQEVILRCVPISNHLYFYWYRQILGQKVEFLVSFYNNEISEKSEIFDDQFSVERPDGSNFTLKIRSTKLEDSAMYFCASSQRTGTINTGELFFGEGSRLTVL.

This clonotype was counted ten times or more. The chain has TRBV10-1 and TRBJ2-7, with TRBD1 matching 9 bases. Losses at the gene ends were 5 bases for V and 0 bases for J; bases not matched to a gene: 2. CDR1 is WNHNN and CDR2 is SYGVQD in the germline V gene (reference sequence). The CDR3 is 14 amino acids. This chain's CDR3 is CASSSTGGSYEQYF. CDR3 nucleotides: TGCGCCAGCAGTTCGACAGGGGGCTCCTACGAGCAGTACTTC.

This clonotype was found many times. The chain combines TRBV29-1 with TRBJ2-7; perhaps TRBD2 as D (5 bases). Germline CDR1 is SQVTM and CDR2 is ANQGSEA. V dropped 7 bases and J dropped 1 base, with 14 bases sitting between them. This CDR3 spans 13 amino acids. The CDR3 coding sequence is TGCAGCGCCCGAGGAGGTCTATCCTACGAGCAGTACTTC. Protein product: CSARGGLSYEQYF.

About this clonotype itself: A much larger clone lies a single base off, so this may be a read error. The final CDR3 position lacks the conserved phenylalanine or tryptophan, pointing to a likely read error. The rearrangement uses TRBV6-2 or TRBV6-3 and TRBJ2-7; 9 bases map to TRBD2. V shed 2 bases, J shed 2 bases, and the junction held 4 bases outside the gene matches. There are 15 residues in the CDR3. Germline assignment: CDR1 MNHEY and CDR2 SVGEGT. The CDR3 loop is CASSYATSGPYEQYA. The CDR3 DNA sequence: TGTGCCAGCAGTTACGCTACTAGCGGGCCCTACGAGCAGTACGCC.

This clonotype was seen many times. The chain uses TRBV20-1 and TRBJ2-1; TRBD2 agrees at 9 bases. Germline assignment: CDR1 DFQATT and CDR2 SNEGSKA (reference sequence). The junction had 4 bases not matched to a gene; V was cut back by 1 base and J by 6 bases. This CDR3 contains 14 residues. The DNA of the CDR3 is TGCAGTGCTAGAGTAGCGGGAGTTGTCAATGAGCAGTTCTTC. It codes for CSARVAGVVNEQFF.

In its sample, this clonotype was seen many times. The rearrangement uses TRBV28 and TRBJ2-5; TRBD2 might be the D (5 bases). The CDR3 is made up of 12 amino acids. Germline CDR1 and CDR2: MDHEN and SYDVKM. Trimming removed 4 bases from V and 2 bases from J, with 5 bases in between. Written as DNA, the CDR3 is TGTGCCAGCAGTTCGGGACAAGAGACCCAGTACTTC. Translating it yields CASSSGQETQYF.

This clonotype showed up many times. The rearrangement links TRBV12-3 or TRBV12-4 to TRBJ1-5; 11 bases match TRBD1. The CDR3 is 15 amino acids. V shed 5 bases, J shed 5 bases, and the junction held 5 bases outside the gene matches. This CDR3 reads CASSRDRGNHQPQHF. The CDR3 DNA follows: TGTGCCAGCAGTAGGGACAGGGGGAATCATCAGCCCCAGCATTTT.

Ten or more counts support this clonotype. The chain is built from TRBV28 and TRBJ1-4, with 9 bases lining up with TRBD1. The trim removed 8 bases at V and 7 bases at J, leaving 11 bases unmatched. This CDR3 region has 15 residues. Germline V gene sequence: CDR1 MDHEN, CDR2 SYDVKM. CDR3 DNA sequence: TGTGCCAGCTTCCCGGGACAGGGTAGAGGTGAAAAACTGTTTTTT. It yields the protein CASFPGQGRGEKLFF.